There are a few counts of the clone carrying this T cell receptor beta chain. The CDR3 is made up of 14 amino acids. Germline CDR1 is SGHDN and CDR2 is FVKESK. V was trimmed by 2 bases and J by 5 bases, leaving 12 bases between them. These data belong to a study of identical twins. TCRdb analysed the 5' RACE reads with MiXCR anew, one entry per CDR3 protein. The sample shows 1.5 million to 2 million distinct CDR3 sequences, 25% to 35% of them seen only once. Material: cord blood. J is TRBJ2-5 and V is TRBV14; D possibly matches TRBD1 or TRBD2 (5 bases each). The TCR sequence derives from a newborn girl in good health. CDR3: CASSQWGPEETQYF. CDR3 nucleotides: TGTGCCAGCAGCCAATGGGGACCTGAGGAGACCCAGTACTTC.